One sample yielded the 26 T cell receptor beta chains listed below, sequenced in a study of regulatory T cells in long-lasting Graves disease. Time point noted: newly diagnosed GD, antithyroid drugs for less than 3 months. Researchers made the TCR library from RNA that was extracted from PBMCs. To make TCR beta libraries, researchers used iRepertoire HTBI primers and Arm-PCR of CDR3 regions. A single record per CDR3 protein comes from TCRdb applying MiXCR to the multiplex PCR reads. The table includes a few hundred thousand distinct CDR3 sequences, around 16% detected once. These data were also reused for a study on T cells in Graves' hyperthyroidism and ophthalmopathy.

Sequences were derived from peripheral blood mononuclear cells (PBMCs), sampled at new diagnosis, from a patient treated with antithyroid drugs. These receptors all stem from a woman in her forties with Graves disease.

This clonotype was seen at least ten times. DNA of the CDR3: TGCGCCAGCAGCTTGGGTATGGGACAGGGAACCTACGAGCAGTACTTC. Protein sequence: CASSLGMGQGTYEQYF. The rearrangement joins TRBV5-1 to TRBJ2-7, with 9 nucleotides matching TRBD1. The germline gives CDR1 SGHRS, CDR2 YFSETQ. After removal of 0 bases from V and 2 bases from J, the junction contained 6 bases not matched to a gene. This CDR3 contains 16 residues. Together with reference TRBV5-1 and TRBJ2-7, the CDR3 gives the full variable domain: KAGVTQTPRYLIKTRGQQVTLSCSPISGHRSVSWYQQTPGQGLQFLFEYFSETQRNKGNFPGRFSGRQFSNSRSEMNVSTLELGDSALYLCASSLGMGQGTYEQYFGPGTRLTVT.

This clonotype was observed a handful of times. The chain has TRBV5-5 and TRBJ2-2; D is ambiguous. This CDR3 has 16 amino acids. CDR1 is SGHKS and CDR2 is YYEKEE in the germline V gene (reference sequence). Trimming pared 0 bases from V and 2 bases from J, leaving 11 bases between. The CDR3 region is CASSLDRLYNTGELFF. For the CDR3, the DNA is TGTGCCAGCAGCTTGGACAGACTCTACAACACCGGGGAGCTGTTTTTT. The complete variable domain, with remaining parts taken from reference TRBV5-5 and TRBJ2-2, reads DAGVTQSPTHLIKTRGQQVTLRCSPISGHKSVSWYQQVLGQGPQFIFQYYEKEERGRGNFPDRFSARQFPNYSSELNVNALLLGDSALYLCASSLDRLYNTGELFFGEGSRLTVL.

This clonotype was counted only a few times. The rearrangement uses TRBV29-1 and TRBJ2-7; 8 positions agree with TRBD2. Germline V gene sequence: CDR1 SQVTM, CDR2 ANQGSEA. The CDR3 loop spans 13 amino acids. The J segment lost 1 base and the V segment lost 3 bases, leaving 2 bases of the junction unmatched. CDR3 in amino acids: CSVDREGSYEQYF. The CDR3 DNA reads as TGCAGCGTTGACCGGGAGGGGTCCTACGAGCAGTACTTC.

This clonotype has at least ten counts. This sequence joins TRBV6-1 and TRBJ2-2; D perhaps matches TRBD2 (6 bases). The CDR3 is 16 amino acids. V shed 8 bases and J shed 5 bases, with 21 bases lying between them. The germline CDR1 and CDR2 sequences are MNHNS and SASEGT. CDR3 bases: TGTGCCAGCCTTCCCTTCTGGCGGGACGAAACCGGGGAGCTGTTTTTT. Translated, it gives CASLPFWRDETGELFF.

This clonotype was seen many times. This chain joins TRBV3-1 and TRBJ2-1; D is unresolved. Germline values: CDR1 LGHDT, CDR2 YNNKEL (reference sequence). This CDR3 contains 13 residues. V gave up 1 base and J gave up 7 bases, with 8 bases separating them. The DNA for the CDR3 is TGTGCCAGCAGCCAAGGCCTCGCTAATGAGCAGTTCTTC. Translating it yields CASSQGLANEQFF.

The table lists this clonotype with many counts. The CDR3: CASSSGRRYSGANVLTF. The CDR3 DNA reads TGTGCCAGCAGTTCGGGCAGGAGATACTCTGGGGCCAACGTCCTGACTTTC. The chain has TRBV27 and TRBJ2-6; no clear D. Deletions cut 4 bases from V and 0 bases from J, with 13 bases between. This CDR3 region has 17 residues. Germline V gives CDR1 MNHEY, CDR2 SMNVEV (reference sequence).

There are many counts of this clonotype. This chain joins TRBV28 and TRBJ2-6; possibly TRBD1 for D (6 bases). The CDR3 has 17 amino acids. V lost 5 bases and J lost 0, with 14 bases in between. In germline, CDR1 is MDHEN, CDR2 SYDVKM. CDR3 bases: TGTGCCAGCAGTCTAGGACAGCTCCTCTCTGGGGCCAACGTCCTGACTTTC. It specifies CASSLGQLLSGANVLTF.

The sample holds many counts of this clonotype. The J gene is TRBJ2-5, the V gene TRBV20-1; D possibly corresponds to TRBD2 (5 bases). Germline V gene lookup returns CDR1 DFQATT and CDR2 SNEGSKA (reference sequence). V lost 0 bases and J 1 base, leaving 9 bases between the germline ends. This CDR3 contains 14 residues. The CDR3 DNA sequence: TGCAGTGCTAGAGATCTTGGGAGCCAAGAGACCCAGTACTTC. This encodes CSARDLGSQETQYF.

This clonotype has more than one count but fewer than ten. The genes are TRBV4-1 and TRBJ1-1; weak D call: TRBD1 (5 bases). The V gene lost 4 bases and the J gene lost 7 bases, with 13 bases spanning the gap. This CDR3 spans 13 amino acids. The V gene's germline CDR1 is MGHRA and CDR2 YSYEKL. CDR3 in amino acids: CASSLEGGGEAFF. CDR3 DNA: TGCGCCAGCAGCCTGGAGGGTGGGGGTGAAGCTTTCTTT.

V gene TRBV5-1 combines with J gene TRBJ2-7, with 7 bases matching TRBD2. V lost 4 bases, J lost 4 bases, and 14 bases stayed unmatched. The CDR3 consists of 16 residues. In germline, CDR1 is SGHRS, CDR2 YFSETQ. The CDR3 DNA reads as TGCGCCAGCAGCCGGTCGGGCGGGAGTACGGTATACGAGCAGTACTTC. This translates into CASSRSGGSTVYEQYF.

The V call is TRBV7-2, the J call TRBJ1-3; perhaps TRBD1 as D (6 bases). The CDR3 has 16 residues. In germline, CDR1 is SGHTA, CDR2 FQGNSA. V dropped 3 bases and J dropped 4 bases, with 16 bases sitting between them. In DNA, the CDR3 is TGTGCCAGCAGCTTTGACCCGGGGACATCAGGAAACACCATATATTTT. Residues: CASSFDPGTSGNTIYF. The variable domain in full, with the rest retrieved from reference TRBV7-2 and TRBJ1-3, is GAGVSQSPSNKVTEKGKDVELRCDPISGHTALYWYRQSLGQGLEFLIYFQGNSAPDKSGLPSDRFSAERTGGSVSTLTIQRTQQEDSAVYLCASSFDPGTSGNTIYFGEGSWLTVV.

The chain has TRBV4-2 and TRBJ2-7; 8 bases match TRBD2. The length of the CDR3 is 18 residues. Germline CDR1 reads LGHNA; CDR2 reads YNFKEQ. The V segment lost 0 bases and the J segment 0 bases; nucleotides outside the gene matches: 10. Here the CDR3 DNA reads TGTGCCAGCAGCCAAGATCTGTCCCGGGAGGGACGCTCCTACGAGCAGTACTTC. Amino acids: CASSQDLSREGRSYEQYF.

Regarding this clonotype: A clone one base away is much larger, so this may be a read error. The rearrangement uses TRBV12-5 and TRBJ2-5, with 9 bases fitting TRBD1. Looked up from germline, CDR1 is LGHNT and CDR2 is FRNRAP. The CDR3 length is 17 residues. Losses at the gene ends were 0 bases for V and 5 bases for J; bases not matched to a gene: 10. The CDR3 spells CASGLVLGQGFSETQYF. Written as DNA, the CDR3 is TGTGCTAGTGGTTTGGTACTCGGACAGGGGTTTTCGGAGACCCAGTACTTC.

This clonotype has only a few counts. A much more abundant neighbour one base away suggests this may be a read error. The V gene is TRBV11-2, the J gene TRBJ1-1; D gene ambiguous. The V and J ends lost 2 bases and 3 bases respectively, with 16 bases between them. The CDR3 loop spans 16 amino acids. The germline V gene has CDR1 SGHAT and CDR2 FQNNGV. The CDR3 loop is CASSLREYPTDTEAFF. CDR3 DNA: TGTGCCAGCAGCTTACGAGAGTACCCGACTGACACTGAAGCTTTCTTT.

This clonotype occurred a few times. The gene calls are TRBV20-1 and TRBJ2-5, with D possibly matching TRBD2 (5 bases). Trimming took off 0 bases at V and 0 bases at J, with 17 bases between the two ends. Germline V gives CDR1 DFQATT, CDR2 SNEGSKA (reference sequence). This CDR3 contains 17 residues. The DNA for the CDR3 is TGCAGTGCTAGAGACCATGAGGGATTCAAGTACCAAGAGACCCAGTACTTC. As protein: CSARDHEGFKYQETQYF.

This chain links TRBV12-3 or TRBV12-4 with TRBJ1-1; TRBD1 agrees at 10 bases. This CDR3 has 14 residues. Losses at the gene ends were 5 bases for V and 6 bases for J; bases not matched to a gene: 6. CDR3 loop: CASSHRDRGAEAFF. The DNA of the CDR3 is TGTGCCAGCAGTCACCGGGACAGGGGTGCTGAAGCTTTCTTT.

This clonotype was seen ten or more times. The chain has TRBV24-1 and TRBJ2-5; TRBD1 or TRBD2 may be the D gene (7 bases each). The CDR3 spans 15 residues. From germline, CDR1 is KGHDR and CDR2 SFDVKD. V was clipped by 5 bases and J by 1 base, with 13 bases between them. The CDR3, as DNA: TGTGCCACCAGTGGCAGGGGGGGATCCCAAGAGACCCAGTACTTC. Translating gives CATSGRGGSQETQYF.

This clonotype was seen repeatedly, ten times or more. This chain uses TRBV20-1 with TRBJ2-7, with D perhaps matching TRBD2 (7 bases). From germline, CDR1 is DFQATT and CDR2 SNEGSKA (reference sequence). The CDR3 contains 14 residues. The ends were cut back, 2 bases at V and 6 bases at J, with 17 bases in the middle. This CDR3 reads CSARSSGTTGEQYF. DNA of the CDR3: TGCAGTGCTAGATCCAGCGGGACAACAGGCGAGCAGTACTTC.

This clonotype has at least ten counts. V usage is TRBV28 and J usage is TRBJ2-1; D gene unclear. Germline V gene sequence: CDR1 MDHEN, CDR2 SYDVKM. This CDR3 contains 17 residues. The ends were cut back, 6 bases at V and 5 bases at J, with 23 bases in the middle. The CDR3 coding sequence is TGTGCCAGCAGCCTAGGCTCGAGATCCGTCCCCCACAATGAGCAGTTCTTC. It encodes CASSLGSRSVPHNEQFF.

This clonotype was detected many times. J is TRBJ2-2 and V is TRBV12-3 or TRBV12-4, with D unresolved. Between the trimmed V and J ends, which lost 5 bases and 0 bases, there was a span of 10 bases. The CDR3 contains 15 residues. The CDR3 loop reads CASSQVGPNTGELFF. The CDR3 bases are TGTGCCAGCAGTCAGGTTGGACCGAACACCGGGGAGCTGTTTTTT.

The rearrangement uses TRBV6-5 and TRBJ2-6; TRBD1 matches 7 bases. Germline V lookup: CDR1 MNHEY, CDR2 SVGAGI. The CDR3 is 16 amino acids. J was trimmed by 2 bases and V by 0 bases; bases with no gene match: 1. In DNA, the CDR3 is TGTGCCAGCAGTTACTCTACAGGGGCTGGGGCCAACGTCCTGACTTTC. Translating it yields CASSYSTGAGANVLTF.

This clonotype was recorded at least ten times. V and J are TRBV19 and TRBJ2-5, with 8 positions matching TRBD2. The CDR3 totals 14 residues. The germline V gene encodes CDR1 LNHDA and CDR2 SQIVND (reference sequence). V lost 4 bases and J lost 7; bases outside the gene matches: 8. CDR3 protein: CASSKTSATWTQYF. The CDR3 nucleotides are TGTGCCAGTAGTAAGACTAGCGCAACCTGGACCCAGTACTTC.

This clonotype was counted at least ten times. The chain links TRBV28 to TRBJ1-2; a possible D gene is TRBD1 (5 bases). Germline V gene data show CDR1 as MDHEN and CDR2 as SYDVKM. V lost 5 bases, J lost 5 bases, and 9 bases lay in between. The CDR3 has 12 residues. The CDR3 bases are TGTGCCAGCAGTCAGGGAAGGTATGGCTACACCTTC. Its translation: CASSQGRYGYTF.

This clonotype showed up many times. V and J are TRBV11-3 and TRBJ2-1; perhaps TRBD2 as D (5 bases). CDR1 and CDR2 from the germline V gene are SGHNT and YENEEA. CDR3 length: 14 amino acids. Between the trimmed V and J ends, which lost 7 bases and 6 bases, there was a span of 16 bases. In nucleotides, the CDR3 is TGTGCCAGCACACACCGGGATACTAGCAATGAGCAGTTCTTC. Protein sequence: CASTHRDTSNEQFF.

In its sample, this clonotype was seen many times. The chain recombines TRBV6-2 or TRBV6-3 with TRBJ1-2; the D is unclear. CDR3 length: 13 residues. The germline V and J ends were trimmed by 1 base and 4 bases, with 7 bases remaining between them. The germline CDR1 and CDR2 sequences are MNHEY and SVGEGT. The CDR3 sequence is CASSYFGGYGYTF. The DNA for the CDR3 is TGTGCCAGCAGTTACTTTGGAGGCTATGGCTACACCTTC.

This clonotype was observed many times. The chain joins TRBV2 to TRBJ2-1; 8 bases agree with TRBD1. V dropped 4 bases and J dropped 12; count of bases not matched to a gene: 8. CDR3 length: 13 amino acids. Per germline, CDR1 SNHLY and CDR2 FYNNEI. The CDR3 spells CASSAQSGTGQFF. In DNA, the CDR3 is TGTGCCAGCAGTGCCCAATCCGGGACAGGGCAGTTCTTC.